This T cell receptor (beta chain) was captured by sequencing in a study of early T cells in non-severe SARS-CoV-2 infection. Study in general: Sequencing input comprised bulk RNA from unsorted whole blood; chain pairing was not available. General study points: VDJdb matches were skewed toward anti-spike CD8 T cell responses.

Germline loops: CDR1 SNHLY, CDR2 FYNNEI. V dropped 7 bases and J dropped 6 bases, with 15 bases sitting between them. This CDR3 comprises 13 residues. Each single cDNA molecule received a unique molecular identifier. TCRdb independently ran MiXCR on the 5' RACE reads; one entry per CDR3 protein. Counted here are about 66,000 distinct CDR3 sequences, 15% to 20% occurring once; the ten biggest clones make up 8% to 10%. This clonotype was counted between two and nine times. The target antigen is unknown. This sequence was found in an adult who was a healthcare worker with PCR-confirmed SARS-CoV-2 infection or an uninfected control (not recorded which). The specimen comprised whole blood, sampled at baseline. The rearrangement uses TRBV2 and TRBJ1-2, with TRBD1 as a possible D gene (5 bases). The CDR3 coding sequence is TGTGCCAGCATTTCGGGACGCTCGAATGGCTACACCTTC. Translation gives CASISGRSNGYTF.